These T cell receptor beta chains were read from a single sample in a study of blood T cell repertoires in COVID-19. Libraries were prepared by immunoSEQ multiplex PCR; TCRdb keeps only in-frame clonotypes and omits some of them. Seen here are 200,000 to 250,000 clones, about 80% observed once, and the top ten hold about 9%. Specimen: peripheral blood. The receptors derive from an elderly man with acute or convalescent COVID-19. Both conserved end residues are part of each CDR3. Fields, in order: J gene, clone size, D gene, V gene, CDR3 protein, CDR3 DNA. A D gene is named only where the DNA matches it firmly. Clone size, where shown, is once, few, many, or a class for clones that have expanded.

TRBJ1-1 | - | - | TRBV19 | CASSRQRNTEAFF | TGTGCCAGTAGTAGACAACGGAACACTGAAGCTTTCTTT
TRBJ2-7 | once | - | TRBV7-2 | CASSLQGINHYEQYF | TGTGCCAGCAGCTTACAGGGAATTAACCACTACGAGCAGTACTTC
TRBJ1-5 | - | TRBD1 | TRBV5-1 | CASSLAGGGNQPQHF | TGCGCCAGCAGCCTAGCAGGGGGAGGCAATCAGCCCCAGCATTTT
TRBJ2-3 | - | - | TRBV5-1 | CASSLGSGPDTQYF | TGCGCCAGCAGCTTGGGTTCAGGGCCAGATACGCAGTATTTT
TRBJ2-7 | - | TRBD1 | TRBV14 | CASRETGSSKYEQYF | TGTGCCAGCAGGGAGACAGGGTCCTCTAAATACGAGCAGTACTTC
TRBJ2-1 | - | - | TRBV5-4 | CASSYGSSYNEQFF | TGTGCCAGCAGCTACGGGTCCTCCTACAATGAGCAGTTCTTC
TRBJ1-4 | once | TRBD1 | TRBV18 | CASSSGGRNEKLFF | TGTGCCAGCTCATCAGGGGGCCGGAATGAAAAACTGTTTTTT
TRBJ1-6 | - | TRBD1 | TRBV2 | CASSHSPGRDRGPSPLHF | TGTGCCAGCAGCCATTCCCCCGGCCGGGACAGGGGGCCTTCACCCCTCCACTTT
TRBJ2-7 | - | TRBD1 | TRBV5-1 | CASSRPGTGGYEQYF | TGCGCCAGCAGCCGACCCGGGACAGGTGGCTACGAGCAGTACTTC
TRBJ1-4 | - | TRBD1 | TRBV6-5 | CASSPDRATNEKLFF | TGTGCCAGCAGTCCTGACAGGGCAACTAATGAAAAACTGTTTTTT
TRBJ1-3 | - | - | TRBV3-1/TRBV3-2 | CASSPQAGGSRNTIYF | TGTGCCAGCAGCCCCCAAGCGGGGGGCTCAAGAAACACCATATATTTT
TRBJ1-3 | few | - | TRBV6-6 | CASSRTRGAKSGNTIYF | TGTGCCAGCAGTCGAACCAGGGGCGCTAAGTCTGGAAACACCATATATTTT
TRBJ1-1 | - | - | TRBV5-6 | CASSFSGTTEAFF | TGTGCCAGCAGCTTTTCTGGGACAACTGAAGCTTTCTTT
TRBJ1-2 | - | TRBD1 | TRBV24-1 | CATSDVGQGGHGYTF | TGTGCCACCAGTGATGTAGGACAGGGGGGACATGGCTACACCTTC
TRBJ1-1 | - | TRBD1 | TRBV3-1/TRBV3-2 | CASRGQGGNTEAFF | TGTGCCAGCAGGGGACAGGGGGGGAATACTGAAGCTTTCTTT
TRBJ1-6 | - | - | TRBV15 | CATSIRQVNSPLHF | TGTGCCACCAGCATCAGACAGGTTAATTCACCCCTCCACTTT
TRBJ1-4 | - | TRBD1 | TRBV5-5 | CASSFSPGTENEKLFF | TGTGCCAGCAGCTTTTCTCCCGGGACAGAGAATGAAAAACTGTTTTTT
TRBJ2-7 | - | TRBD2 | TRBV6-1 | CASSEAGTSFFEQYF | TGTGCCAGCAGTGAGGCCGGGACTAGCTTCTTCGAGCAGTACTTC
TRBJ2-2 | - | - | TRBV27 | CASSWGGSGTKNTGELFF | TGTGCCAGCAGTTGGGGAGGGTCCGGGACAAAGAACACCGGGGAGCTGTTTTTT
TRBJ2-7 | - | - | TRBV9 | CASSVGAGFNYEQYF | TGTGCCAGCAGCGTAGGGGCAGGGTTTAACTACGAGCAGTACTTC
TRBJ2-7 | - | - | TRBV2 | CASRWRVQASSYEQYF | TGTGCCAGCAGGTGGAGGGTGCAGGCGAGCTCCTACGAGCAGTACTTC
TRBJ2-1 | - | - | TRBV18 | CASSPSEVPSYNEQFF | TGTGCCAGCTCACCCTCGGAGGTACCCTCCTACAATGAGCAGTTCTTC
TRBJ1-2 | few | - | TRBV11-2 | CASSAVTGWNYGYTF | TGTGCCAGCAGCGCTGTGACAGGTTGGAACTATGGCTACACCTTC
TRBJ1-5 | - | TRBD1 | TRBV30 | CAWSPLDRAGGQPQHF | TGTGCCTGGAGTCCTCTGGACAGGGCGGGCGGCCAGCCCCAGCATTTT
TRBJ2-1 | - | - | TRBV7-2 | CASSNSPSYNEQFF | TGTGCCAGCAGTAATAGCCCCTCCTACAATGAGCAGTTCTTC
TRBJ1-2 | - | TRBD1 | TRBV18 | CASSPDRAGYGYTF | TGTGCCAGCTCGCCGGACAGGGCGGGCTATGGCTACACCTTC
TRBJ1-3 | - | - | TRBV7-9 | CASSTPGGGPSTNENSGNTIYF | TGTGCCAGCAGCACCCCCGGCGGGGGCCCCTCCACCAATGAAAACTCTGGAAACACCATATATTTT
TRBJ2-7 | few | TRBD1 | TRBV7-9 | CASSPRTGISSYEQYF | TGTGCCAGCAGCCCTAGGACAGGGATTAGCTCCTACGAGCAGTACTTC
TRBJ1-2 | once | - | TRBV11-2 | CASSTGGEAYGYTF | TGTGCCAGCAGCACGGGGGGGGAAGCCTATGGCTACACCTTC
TRBJ2-1 | - | - | TRBV5-1 | CASSFGRDFALREQFF | TGCGCCAGCAGCTTTGGCCGGGACTTCGCCCTAAGGGAGCAGTTCTTC